The 10 T cell receptor beta chains below all came from one sample that was sequenced in a study of T cells in Graves' hyperthyroidism and ophthalmopathy. It was RNA transcripts that yielded the amplified TCR beta CDR3 regions. Researchers ran a first-round RT-PCR on the TCR CDR3 using the HTBI primer set. TCRdb redid the calling of the multiplex PCR reads with MiXCR, one entry per CDR3 protein. The sample includes a few hundred thousand distinct CDR3 sequences, 13% to 15% seen only once; the top ten take about 21%. Sequencing was performed on blood. The receptors were sampled from a woman aged 55 to 70 with Graves' ophthalmopathy.

This clonotype was detected many times. The chain has TRBV3-1 and TRBJ1-5; D not resolved. This CDR3 contains 12 residues. Germline V lookup: CDR1 LGHDT, CDR2 YNNKEL (reference sequence). Trimming took off 1 base at V and 13 bases at J, with 11 bases between the two ends. The CDR3 nucleotides read TGTGCCAGCAGCCAAGGGTGGGAGGAACAGCATTTT. Translation gives CASSQGWEEQHF.

This clonotype showed up just a few times. The V and J genes are TRBV5-1 and TRBJ1-1; no definite D call. The V and J ends lost 0 bases and 2 bases respectively, with 11 bases between them. Germline-derived CDR1 and CDR2 are SGHRS and YFSETQ. This CDR3 spans 15 amino acids. CDR3 region: CASSLEGHSNTEAFF. The CDR3 nucleotides read TGCGCCAGCAGCTTGGAGGGCCACTCAAACACTGAAGCTTTCTTT.

This clonotype showed up many times. The gene calls are TRBV6-2 or TRBV6-3 and TRBJ2-7, with D perhaps TRBD1 (6 bases). The CDR3 consists of 14 residues. CDR1 is MNHEY and CDR2 is SVGEGT in the germline V gene. V dropped 6 bases and J dropped 4 bases, with 16 bases sitting between them. The CDR3 region has the DNA TGTGCCAGCAGGGCCACAGGGAATAGGTACGAGCAGTACTTC. Translation: CASRATGNRYEQYF.

In its sample, this clonotype was seen many times. The rearrangement joins TRBV28 to TRBJ1-1, with D hard to call. CDR3 length: 14 residues. Germline lookup yields CDR1 MDHEN and CDR2 SYDVKM. The V end was cut by 5 bases, the J end by 0 bases, with 10 bases between. The CDR3 is CASSPFDMNTEAFF. For the CDR3, the DNA is TGTGCCAGCAGTCCATTCGATATGAACACTGAAGCTTTCTTT.

This clonotype was detected a few times. J is TRBJ2-2 and V is TRBV3-1, with 7 bases fitting TRBD1. J lost 6 bases, V lost 2 bases, and 0 bases had no gene match. The length of the CDR3 is 13 residues. Germline V gene sequence: CDR1 LGHDT, CDR2 YNNKEL (reference sequence). CDR3 loop: CASSQQGAGELFF. CDR3 bases: TGTGCCAGCAGCCAACAGGGGGCCGGGGAGCTGTTTTTT.

This clonotype was seen a few times. This rearrangement joins TRBV20-1 to TRBJ1-6, with D perhaps matching TRBD1 (5 bases). Germline V lookup: CDR1 DFQATT, CDR2 SNEGSKA (reference sequence). The CDR3 runs 14 residues. Trimming took off 7 bases at V and 4 bases at J, with 14 bases between the two ends. The DNA for the CDR3 is TGCAGTGTTCTTCCGGGACCGTATAATTCACCCCTCCACTTT. Its protein is CSVLPGPYNSPLHF.

This chain uses TRBV24-1 with TRBJ2-1, with D tentatively TRBD2 (7 bases). The V end was cut by 7 bases, the J end by 1 base, with 25 bases between. This CDR3 has 19 residues. The germline V gene encodes CDR1 KGHDR and CDR2 SFDVKD. The CDR3 is CATSPTTAAGARSYNEQFF. In DNA, the CDR3 is TGTGCCACCAGCCCCACCACGGCTGCGGGGGCGCGGTCCTACAATGAGCAGTTCTTC.

This chain links TRBV9 with TRBJ1-2; D gene uncertain. V was trimmed by 0 bases and J by 2 bases, leaving 14 bases between them. The CDR3 runs to 16 residues. The germline V gene has CDR1 SGDLS and CDR2 YYNGEE. For the CDR3, the DNA is TGTGCCAGCAGCGTAGAAGTAACAGCCAGAAACTATGGCTACACCTTC. This translates into CASSVEVTARNYGYTF.

This chain links TRBV19 with TRBJ1-5; D unclear. The CDR3 extends over 15 amino acids. Germline V lookup: CDR1 LNHDA, CDR2 SQIVND (reference sequence). V lost 4 bases and J lost 7, with 17 bases in between. Here the CDR3 reads CASSTVVAPTQPQHF. In DNA, the CDR3 is TGTGCCAGTAGTACTGTGGTGGCACCCACCCAGCCCCAGCATTTT.

The chain uses TRBV14 and TRBJ2-5; 16 positions match TRBD2. Unmatched junction bases numbered 11, after V lost 5 bases and J lost 5 bases. CDR3 length: 18 residues. Germline V gives CDR1 SGHDN, CDR2 FVKESK. CDR3 sequence reads: CASSAPGLAGGPRETQYF. The CDR3 nucleotides read TGTGCCAGCAGCGCTCCGGGACTAGCGGGAGGGCCGCGGGAGACCCAGTACTTC.